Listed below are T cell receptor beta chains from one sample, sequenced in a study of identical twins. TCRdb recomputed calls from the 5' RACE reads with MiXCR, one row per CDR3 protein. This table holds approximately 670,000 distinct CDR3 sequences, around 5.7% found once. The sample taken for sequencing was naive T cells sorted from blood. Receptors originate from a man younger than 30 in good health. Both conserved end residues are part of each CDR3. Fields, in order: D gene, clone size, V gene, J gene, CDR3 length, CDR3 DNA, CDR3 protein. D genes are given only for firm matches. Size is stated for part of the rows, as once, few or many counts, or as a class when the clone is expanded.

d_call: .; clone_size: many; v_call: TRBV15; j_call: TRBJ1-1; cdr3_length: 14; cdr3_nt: TGTGCCACCGTTGACGACGGGATGAACACTGAAGCTTTCTTT; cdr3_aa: CATVDDGMNTEAFF
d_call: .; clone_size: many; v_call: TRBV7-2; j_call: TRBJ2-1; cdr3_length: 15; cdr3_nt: TGTGCCAGCAGCTTAGCGGGAGGCAACTACAATGAGCAGTTCTTC; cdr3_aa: CASSLAGGNYNEQFF
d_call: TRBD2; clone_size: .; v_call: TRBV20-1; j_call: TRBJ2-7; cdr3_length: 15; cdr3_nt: TGCAGTGCTAGAGGCTTAGCGGGGAGCTCCTACGAGCAGTACTTC; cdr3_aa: CSARGLAGSSYEQYF
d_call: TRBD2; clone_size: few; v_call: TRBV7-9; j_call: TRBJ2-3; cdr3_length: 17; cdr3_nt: TGTGCCAGCAGCTACCGGACTAGCGGGAGGGCCACAGATACGCAGTATTTT; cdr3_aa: CASSYRTSGRATDTQYF
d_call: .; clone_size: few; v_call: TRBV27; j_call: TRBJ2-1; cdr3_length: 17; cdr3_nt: TGTGCCAGCCGATCCTTTACTAGCAGCCCTTTTAAGGATGAGCAGTTCTTC; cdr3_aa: CASRSFTSSPFKDEQFF
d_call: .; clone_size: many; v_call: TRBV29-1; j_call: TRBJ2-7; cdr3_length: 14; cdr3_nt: TGCAGCGTTGACCTAGCAGGCTCGACCTACGAGCAGTACTTC; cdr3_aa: CSVDLAGSTYEQYF
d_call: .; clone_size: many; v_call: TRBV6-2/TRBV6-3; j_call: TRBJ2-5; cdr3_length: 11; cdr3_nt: TGTGCCAGCAGTTACTCGGAGACCCAGTACTTC; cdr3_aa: CASSYSETQYF
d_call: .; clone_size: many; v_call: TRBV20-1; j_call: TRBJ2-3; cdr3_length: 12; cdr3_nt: TGCAGTGCTAGGGGAGAGAGGGATACGCAGTATTTT; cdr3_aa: CSARGERDTQYF
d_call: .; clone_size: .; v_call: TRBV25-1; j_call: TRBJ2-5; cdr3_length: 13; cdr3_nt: TGTGCCAGCATTGACAGGGCGGGGGAGACCCAGTACTTC; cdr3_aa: CASIDRAGETQYF
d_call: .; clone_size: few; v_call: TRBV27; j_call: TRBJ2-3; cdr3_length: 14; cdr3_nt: TGTGCCAGCAGTTTAGCACACGCCACAGATACGCAGTATTTT; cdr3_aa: CASSLAHATDTQYF
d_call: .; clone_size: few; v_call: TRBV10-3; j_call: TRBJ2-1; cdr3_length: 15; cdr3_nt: TGTGCCATCAGCCAAGACCGCCCCTCGGCCAATGAGCAGTTCTTC; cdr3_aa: CAISQDRPSANEQFF
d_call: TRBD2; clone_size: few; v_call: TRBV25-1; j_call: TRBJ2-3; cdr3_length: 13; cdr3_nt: TGTGCCAGCAGCAGCGGGAGGGCCCTAGCGCAGTATTTT; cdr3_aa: CASSSGRALAQYF
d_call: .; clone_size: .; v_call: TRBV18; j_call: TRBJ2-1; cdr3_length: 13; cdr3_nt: TGTGCCAGCTCACCACCTATGGACTATGAGCAGTTCTTC; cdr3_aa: CASSPPMDYEQFF
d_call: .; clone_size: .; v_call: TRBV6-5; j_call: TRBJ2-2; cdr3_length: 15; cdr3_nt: TGTGCCAGCAGTTACTTAGTCCCGAACACCGGGGAGCTGTTTTTT; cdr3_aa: CASSYLVPNTGELFF
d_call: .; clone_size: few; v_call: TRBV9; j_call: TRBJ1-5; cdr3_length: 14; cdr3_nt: TGTGCCAGCAGCGTTGGACAGTACAATCAGCCCCAGCATTTT; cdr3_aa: CASSVGQYNQPQHF
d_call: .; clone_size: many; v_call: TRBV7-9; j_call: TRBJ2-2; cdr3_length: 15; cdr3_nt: TGTGCCAGCACCCCGACGACAGTGAACACCGGGGAGCTGTTTTTT; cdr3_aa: CASTPTTVNTGELFF
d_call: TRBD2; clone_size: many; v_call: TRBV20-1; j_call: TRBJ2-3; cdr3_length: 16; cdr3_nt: TGCAGTGCCATAGGACTAGCCGCATCCCGTCCAGATACGCAGTATTTT; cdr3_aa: CSAIGLAASRPDTQYF
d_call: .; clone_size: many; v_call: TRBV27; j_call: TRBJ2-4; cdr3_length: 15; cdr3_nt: TGTGCCAGCCCCCCGTTTTTTTTAGCCAAAAACATTCAGTACTTC; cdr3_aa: CASPPFFLAKNIQYF
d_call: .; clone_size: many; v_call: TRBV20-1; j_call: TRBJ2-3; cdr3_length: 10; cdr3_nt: TGCAGTGCTAGCTCGGATACGCAGTATTTT; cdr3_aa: CSASSDTQYF
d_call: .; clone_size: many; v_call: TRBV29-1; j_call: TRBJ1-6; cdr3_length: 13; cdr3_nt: TGCAGCGTTTCCTTGGCAGGGTCTTCACCCCTCCACTTT; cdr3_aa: CSVSLAGSSPLHF
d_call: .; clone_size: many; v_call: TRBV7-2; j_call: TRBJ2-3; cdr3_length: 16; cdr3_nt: TGTGCCAGCAGCTTAGCGAGAAGGACCACCACAGATACGCAGTATTTT; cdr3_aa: CASSLARRTTTDTQYF
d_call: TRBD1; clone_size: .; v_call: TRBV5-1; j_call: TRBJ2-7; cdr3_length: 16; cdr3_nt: TGCGCCAGCAGCTTGGTCGGGACAGGGTTTCACTACGAGCAGTACTTC; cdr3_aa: CASSLVGTGFHYEQYF
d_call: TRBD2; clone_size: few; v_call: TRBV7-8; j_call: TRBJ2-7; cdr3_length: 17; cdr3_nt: TGTGCCAGCAGCCATGACACACCGGGACTAGCGTACTACGAGCAGTACTTC; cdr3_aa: CASSHDTPGLAYYEQYF
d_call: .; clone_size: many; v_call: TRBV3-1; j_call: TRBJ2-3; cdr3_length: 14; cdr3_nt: TGTGCCAGCAGCCCGACCTCTTTCCAATTTACGCAGTATTTT; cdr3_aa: CASSPTSFQFTQYF
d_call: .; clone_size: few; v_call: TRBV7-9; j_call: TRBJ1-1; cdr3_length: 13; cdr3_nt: TGTGCCAGCAGCTTAGGTCCGGTCGCTGAAGCTTTCTTT; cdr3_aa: CASSLGPVAEAFF
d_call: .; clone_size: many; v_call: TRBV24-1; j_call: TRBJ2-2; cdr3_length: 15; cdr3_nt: TGTGCCACCAGTGATTTTTCTCCTAACACCGGGGAGCTGTTTTTT; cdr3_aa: CATSDFSPNTGELFF
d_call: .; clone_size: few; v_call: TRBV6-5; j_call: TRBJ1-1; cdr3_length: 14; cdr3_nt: TGTGCCAGCAGTTACACACAGGGAAGCGCTGAAGCTTTCTTT; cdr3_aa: CASSYTQGSAEAFF
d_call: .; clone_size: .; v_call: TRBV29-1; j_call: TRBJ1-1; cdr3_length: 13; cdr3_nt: TGCAGCGCTCACTCGGGCCCAAACACTGAAGCTTTCTTT; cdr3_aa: CSAHSGPNTEAFF
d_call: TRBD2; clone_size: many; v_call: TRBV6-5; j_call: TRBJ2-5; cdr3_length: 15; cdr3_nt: TGTGCCAGCAGTCACCAGACGGGGGGGGCAGAGACCCAGTACTTC; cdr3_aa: CASSHQTGGAETQYF
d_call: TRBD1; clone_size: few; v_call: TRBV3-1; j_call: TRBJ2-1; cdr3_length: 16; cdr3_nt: TGTGCCAGCAGCCCCACCGGGACAGGGGGTTACAATGAGCAGTTCTTC; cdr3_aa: CASSPTGTGGYNEQFF
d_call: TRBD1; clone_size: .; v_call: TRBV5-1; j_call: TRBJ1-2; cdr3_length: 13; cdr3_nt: TGCGCCAGCCGCGGGACAGGGTCCTATGGCTACACCTTC; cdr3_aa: CASRGTGSYGYTF
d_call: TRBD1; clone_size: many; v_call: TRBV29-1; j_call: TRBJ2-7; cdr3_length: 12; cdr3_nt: TGCAGCGCCGGGACAGGGGTCTACGAGCAGTACTTC; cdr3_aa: CSAGTGVYEQYF
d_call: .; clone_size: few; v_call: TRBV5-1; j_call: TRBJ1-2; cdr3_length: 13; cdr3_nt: TGCGCCAGCAGCTTGGCCACGAACTATGGCTACACCTTC; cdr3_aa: CASSLATNYGYTF
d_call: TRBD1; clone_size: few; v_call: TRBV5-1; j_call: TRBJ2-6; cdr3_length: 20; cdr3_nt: TGCGCCAGCAGCTTGGCCCCTTTAGGACAGGGGTATTCTGGGGCCAACGTCCTGACTTTC; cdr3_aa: CASSLAPLGQGYSGANVLTF
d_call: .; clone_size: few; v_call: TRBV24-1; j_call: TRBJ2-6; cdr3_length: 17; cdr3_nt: TGTGCCACCAGTGATCCCCCCAGGGGCTGGGGGGCCAACGTCCTGACTTTC; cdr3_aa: CATSDPPRGWGANVLTF
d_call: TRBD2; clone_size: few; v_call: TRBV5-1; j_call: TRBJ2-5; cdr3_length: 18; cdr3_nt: TGCGCCAGCAGCTGGGAGACTAGCGGAAACCCCCACCAAGAGACCCAGTACTTC; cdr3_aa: CASSWETSGNPHQETQYF
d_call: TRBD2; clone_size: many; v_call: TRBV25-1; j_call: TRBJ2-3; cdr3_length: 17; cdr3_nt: TGTGCCAGCAGTGAATATGGCGGGAGGATGAGCACAGATACGCAGTATTTT; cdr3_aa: CASSEYGGRMSTDTQYF
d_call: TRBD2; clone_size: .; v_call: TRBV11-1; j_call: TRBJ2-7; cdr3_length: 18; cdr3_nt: TGTGCCAGCAGCTTAGGTTCCATTTCGGCGGGAGTCTCCTACGAGCAGTACTTC; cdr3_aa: CASSLGSISAGVSYEQYF
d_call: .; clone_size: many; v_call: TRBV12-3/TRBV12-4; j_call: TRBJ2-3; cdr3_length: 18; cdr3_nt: TGTGCCAGCAGTTTATCGGGGTCGGTCGTTCCTAGCACAGATACGCAGTATTTT; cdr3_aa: CASSLSGSVVPSTDTQYF
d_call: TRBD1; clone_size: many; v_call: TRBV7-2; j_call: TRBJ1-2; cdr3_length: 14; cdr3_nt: TGTGCCAGCAGCCCGTACAGGGGTGACTATGGCTACACCTTC; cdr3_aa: CASSPYRGDYGYTF
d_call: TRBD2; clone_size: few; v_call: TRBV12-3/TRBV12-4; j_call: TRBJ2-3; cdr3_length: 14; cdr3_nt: TGTGCCAGCCGGACTAGCGGGGTGGTGGATACGCAGTATTTT; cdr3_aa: CASRTSGVVDTQYF
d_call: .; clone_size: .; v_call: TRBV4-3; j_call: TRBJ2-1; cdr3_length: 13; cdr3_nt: TGCGCCAGCAGCCAAGAATACGTCAATGAGCAGTTCTTC; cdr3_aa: CASSQEYVNEQFF
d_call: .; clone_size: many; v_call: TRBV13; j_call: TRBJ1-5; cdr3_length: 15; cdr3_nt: TGTGCCAGCAGCTTAGGATCGGGGGCTGGGCAGCCCCAGCATTTT; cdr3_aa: CASSLGSGAGQPQHF
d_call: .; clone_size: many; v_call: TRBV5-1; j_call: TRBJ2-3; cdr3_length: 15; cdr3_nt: TGCGCCAGCAGCTTGGACGGCTCTAGCACAGATACGCAGTATTTT; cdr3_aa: CASSLDGSSTDTQYF
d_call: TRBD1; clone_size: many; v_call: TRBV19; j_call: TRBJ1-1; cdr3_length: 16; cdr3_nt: TGTGCCAGTAGTAGACAGGGGGCAATCATGAACACTGAAGCTTTCTTT; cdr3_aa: CASSRQGAIMNTEAFF
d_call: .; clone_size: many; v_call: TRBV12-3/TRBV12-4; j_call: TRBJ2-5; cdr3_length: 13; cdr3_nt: TGTGCCAGCAGTTTAGTTCCCTGGAGGACCCAGTACTTC; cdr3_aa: CASSLVPWRTQYF
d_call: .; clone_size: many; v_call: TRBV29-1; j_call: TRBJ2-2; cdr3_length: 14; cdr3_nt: TGCAGCGGGTCAGTCGGGGTCGGCACCGGGGAGCTGTTTTTT; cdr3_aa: CSGSVGVGTGELFF
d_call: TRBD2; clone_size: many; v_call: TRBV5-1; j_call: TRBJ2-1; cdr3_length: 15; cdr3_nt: TGCGCCAGCAACGCCGGGACTAGCACCTACAATGAGCAGTTCTTC; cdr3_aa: CASNAGTSTYNEQFF
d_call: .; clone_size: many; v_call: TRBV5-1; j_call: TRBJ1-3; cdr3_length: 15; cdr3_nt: TGCGCCAGCAGCTTGGCCGGTATCTCTGGAAACACCATATATTTT; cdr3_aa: CASSLAGISGNTIYF
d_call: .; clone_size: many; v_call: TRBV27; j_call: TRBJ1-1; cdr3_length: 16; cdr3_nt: TGTGCCAGCAGTTTATCACCGGCTCCAACTGCCACTGAAGCTTTCTTT; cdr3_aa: CASSLSPAPTATEAFF
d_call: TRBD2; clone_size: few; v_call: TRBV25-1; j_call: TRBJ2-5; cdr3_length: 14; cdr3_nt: TGTGCCACTGCGGGACTAGCGGATTCTGAGACCCAGTACTTC; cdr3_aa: CATAGLADSETQYF
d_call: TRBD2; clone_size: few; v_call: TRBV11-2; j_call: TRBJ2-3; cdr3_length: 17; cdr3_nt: TGTGCCAGCAGCCCCGGGACTAGCGGGAGGAGGCCAGATACGCAGTATTTT; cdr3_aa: CASSPGTSGRRPDTQYF
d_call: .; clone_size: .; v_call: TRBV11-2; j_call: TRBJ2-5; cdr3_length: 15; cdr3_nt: TGTGCCAGCAGCTCCGCCCCGACAGGTCGAGAGACCCAGTACTTC; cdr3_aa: CASSSAPTGRETQYF